This T cell receptor beta chain comes out of a study of blood T cell repertoires in COVID-19. Profiling relied on immunoSEQ multiplex PCR, and the TCRdb table lists in-frame clones only, not all of them. This table has roughly 250,000 clones, about 87% appearing once. The CDR3 length is 15 residues. V lost 7 bases, J lost 0 bases, and 16 bases lay in between. Germline V gives CDR1 MDHEN, CDR2 SYDVKM. The sequence was obtained from a human donor in a cohort sampled during active COVID-19. This chain connects TRBV28 to TRBJ2-7, with D tentatively TRBD2 (7 bases). Source material: peripheral blood. CDR3: CASKSPGGPSYEQYF. CDR3 in DNA: TGTGCCAGCAAATCGCCCGGGGGGCCCTCCTACGAGCAGTACTTC.